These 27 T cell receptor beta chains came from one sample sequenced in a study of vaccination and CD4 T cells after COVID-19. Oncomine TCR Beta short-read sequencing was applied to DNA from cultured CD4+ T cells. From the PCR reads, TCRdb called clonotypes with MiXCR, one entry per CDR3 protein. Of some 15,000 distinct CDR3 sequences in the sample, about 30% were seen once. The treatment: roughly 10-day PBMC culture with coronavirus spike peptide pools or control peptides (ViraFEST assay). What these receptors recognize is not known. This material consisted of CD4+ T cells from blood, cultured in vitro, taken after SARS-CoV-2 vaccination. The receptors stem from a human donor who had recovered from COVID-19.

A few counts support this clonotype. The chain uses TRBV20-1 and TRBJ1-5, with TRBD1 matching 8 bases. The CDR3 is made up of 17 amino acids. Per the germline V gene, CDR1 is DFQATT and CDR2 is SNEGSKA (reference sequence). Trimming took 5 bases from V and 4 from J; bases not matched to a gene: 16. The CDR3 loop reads CSALRLQTGARNQPQHF. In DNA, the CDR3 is TGCAGTGCTCTGAGGCTCCAGACAGGGGCGAGGAATCAGCCCCAGCATTTT.

The CDR3 sequence is CSAPLRGIEAFF. CDR3 coding DNA: TGCAGTGCTCCTCTCAGAGGGATTGAAGCTTTCTTT. This chain connects TRBV20-1 to TRBJ1-1; D unresolved. V lost 5 bases and J 7 bases, leaving 14 bases between the germline ends. Germline assignment: CDR1 DFQATT and CDR2 SNEGSKA (reference sequence). The CDR3 length is 12 residues.

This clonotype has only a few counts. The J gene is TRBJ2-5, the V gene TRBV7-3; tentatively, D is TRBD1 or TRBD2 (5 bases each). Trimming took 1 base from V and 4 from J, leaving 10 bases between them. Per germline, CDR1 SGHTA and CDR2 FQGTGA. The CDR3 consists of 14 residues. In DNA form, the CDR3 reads TGTGCCAGCAGCTTAATGGGTGGGGGAGAGACCCAGTACTTC. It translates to CASSLMGGGETQYF. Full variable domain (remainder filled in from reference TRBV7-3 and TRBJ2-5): GAGVSQTPSNKVTEKGKYVELRCDPISGHTALYWYRQSLGQGPEFLIYFQGTGAADDSGLPNDRFFAVRPEGSVSTLKIQRTERGDSAVYLCASSLMGGGETQYFGPGTRLLVL.

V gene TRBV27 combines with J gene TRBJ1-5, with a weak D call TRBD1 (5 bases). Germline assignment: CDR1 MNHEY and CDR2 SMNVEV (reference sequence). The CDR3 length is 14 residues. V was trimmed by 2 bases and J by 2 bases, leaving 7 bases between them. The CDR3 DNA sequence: TGTGCCAGCAGTTTACGAGGGGGCAATCAGCCCCAGCATTTT. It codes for CASSLRGGNQPQHF.

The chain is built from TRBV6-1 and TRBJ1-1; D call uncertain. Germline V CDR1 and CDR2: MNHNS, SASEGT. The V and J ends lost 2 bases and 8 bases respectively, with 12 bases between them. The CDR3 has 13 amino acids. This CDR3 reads CASSEIIQGEAFF. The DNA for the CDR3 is TGTGCCAGCAGTGAAATAATACAAGGAGAAGCTTTCTTT.

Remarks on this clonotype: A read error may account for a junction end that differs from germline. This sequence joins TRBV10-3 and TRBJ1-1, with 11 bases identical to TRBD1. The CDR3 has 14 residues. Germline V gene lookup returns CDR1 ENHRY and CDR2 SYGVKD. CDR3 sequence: CASRGDRGNAEAFF. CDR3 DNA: TGTGCTTCTCGGGGGGACAGGGGGAACGCTGAAGCTTTCTTT.

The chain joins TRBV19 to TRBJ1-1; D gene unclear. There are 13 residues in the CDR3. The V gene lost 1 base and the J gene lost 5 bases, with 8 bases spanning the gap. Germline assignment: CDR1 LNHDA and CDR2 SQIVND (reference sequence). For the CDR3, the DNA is TGTGCCAGTAGTATAGCCCGTCGTACTGAAGCTTTCTTT. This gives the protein CASSIARRTEAFF.

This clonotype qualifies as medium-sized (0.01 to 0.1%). The DNA for the CDR3 is TGCAGTGCTAGTTCTCGTCTCAAAAACTCCTACGAGCAGTACTTC. It is translated as CSASSRLKNSYEQYF. This chain connects TRBV20-1 to TRBJ2-7; D is undetermined. Germline lookup yields CDR1 DFQATT and CDR2 SNEGSKA (reference sequence). V was pared by 3 bases and J by 0 bases, with 15 bases between. The length of the CDR3 is 15 residues.

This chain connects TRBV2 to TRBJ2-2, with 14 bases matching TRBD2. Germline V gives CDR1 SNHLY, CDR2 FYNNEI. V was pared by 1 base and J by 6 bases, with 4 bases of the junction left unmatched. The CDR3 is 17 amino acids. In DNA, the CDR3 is TGTGCCAGCAGTGAAGGACTAGCGGGAGGGCCATCCGGGGAGCTGTTTTTT. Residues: CASSEGLAGGPSGELFF.

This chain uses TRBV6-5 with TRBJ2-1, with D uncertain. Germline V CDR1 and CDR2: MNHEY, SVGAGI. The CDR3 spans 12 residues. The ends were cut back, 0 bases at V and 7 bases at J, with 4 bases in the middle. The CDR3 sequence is CASSYSVNEQFF. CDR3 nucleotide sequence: TGTGCCAGCAGTTACTCGGTTAATGAGCAGTTCTTC.

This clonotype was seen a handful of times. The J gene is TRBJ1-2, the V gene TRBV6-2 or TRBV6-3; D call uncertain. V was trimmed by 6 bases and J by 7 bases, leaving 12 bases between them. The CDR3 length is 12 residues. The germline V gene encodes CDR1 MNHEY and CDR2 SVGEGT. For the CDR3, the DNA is TGTGCCAGCAGGCGGACGGAAAGTGGCTACACCTTC. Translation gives CASRRTESGYTF.

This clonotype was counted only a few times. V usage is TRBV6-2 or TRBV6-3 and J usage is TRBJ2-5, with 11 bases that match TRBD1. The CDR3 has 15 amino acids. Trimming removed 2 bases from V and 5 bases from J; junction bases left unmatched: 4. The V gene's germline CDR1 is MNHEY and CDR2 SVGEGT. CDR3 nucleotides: TGTGCCAGCAGTTACGGGGACAGGGGGTCCGAGACCCAGTACTTC. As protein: CASSYGDRGSETQYF.

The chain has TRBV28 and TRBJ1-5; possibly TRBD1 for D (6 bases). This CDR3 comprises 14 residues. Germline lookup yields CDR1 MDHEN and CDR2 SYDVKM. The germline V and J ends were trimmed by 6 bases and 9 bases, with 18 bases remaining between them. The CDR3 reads CASSRLVTGSPQHF. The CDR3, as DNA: TGTGCCAGCAGCCGACTGGTGACAGGCTCGCCCCAGCATTTT.

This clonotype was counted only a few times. Here the CDR3 reads CASSLVGEEPNYGYTF. The CDR3 DNA reads as TGTGCCAGCAGCCTGGTAGGGGAAGAGCCTAACTATGGCTACACCTTC. This rearrangement joins TRBV27 to TRBJ1-2, with a possible D match to TRBD1 (5 bases). Germline values: CDR1 MNHEY, CDR2 SMNVEV (reference sequence). V dropped 6 bases and J dropped 0 bases, with 17 bases sitting between them. This CDR3 is 16 amino acids long.

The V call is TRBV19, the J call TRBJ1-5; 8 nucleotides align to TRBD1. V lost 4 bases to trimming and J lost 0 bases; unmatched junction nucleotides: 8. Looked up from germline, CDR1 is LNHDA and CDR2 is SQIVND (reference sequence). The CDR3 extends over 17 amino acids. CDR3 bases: TGTGCCAGTAGTACCCGACAGGGGTCACCTAGCAATCAGCCCCAGCATTTT. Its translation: CASSTRQGSPSNQPQHF.

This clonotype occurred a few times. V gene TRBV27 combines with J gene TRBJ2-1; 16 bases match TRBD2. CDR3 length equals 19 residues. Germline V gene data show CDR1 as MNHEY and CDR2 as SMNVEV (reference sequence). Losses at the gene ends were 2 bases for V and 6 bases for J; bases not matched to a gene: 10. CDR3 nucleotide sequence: TGTGCCAGCAGTTTAAGGGGACTAGCGGGAGGGCCAGGGGGCAATGAGCAGTTCTTC. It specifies CASSLRGLAGGPGGNEQFF.

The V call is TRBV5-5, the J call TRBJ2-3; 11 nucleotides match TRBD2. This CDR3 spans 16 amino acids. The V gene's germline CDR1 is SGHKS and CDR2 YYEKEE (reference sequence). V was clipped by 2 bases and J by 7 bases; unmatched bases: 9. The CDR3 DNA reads TGTGCCAGCAGCTTAAAAACTAGCGGGAGCGCGCATACGCAGTATTTT. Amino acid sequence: CASSLKTSGSAHTQYF.

The CDR3 spells CASSLCLTGVGGYTF. The CDR3 DNA sequence: TGTGCCAGCAGCTTGTGCCTGACAGGGGTCGGTGGCTACACCTTC. The chain carries TRBV7-2 and TRBJ1-2; 8 bases map to TRBD1. Germline loops: CDR1 SGHTA, CDR2 FQGNSA. V shed 3 bases and J 7 bases; nucleotides not matched to a gene: 10. The CDR3 consists of 15 residues.

CDR3 residues: CASSSPRGAGGSYEQYF. In nucleotides, the CDR3 is TGTGCCAGCAGTTCACCAAGGGGGGCGGGAGGCTCCTACGAGCAGTACTTC. This chain connects TRBV27 to TRBJ2-7; the match to TRBD2 covers 8 bases. This CDR3 spans 17 amino acids. With 4 bases clipped from V and 0 bases from J, the junction kept 11 bases outside the gene matches. The germline gives CDR1 MNHEY, CDR2 SMNVEV (reference sequence).

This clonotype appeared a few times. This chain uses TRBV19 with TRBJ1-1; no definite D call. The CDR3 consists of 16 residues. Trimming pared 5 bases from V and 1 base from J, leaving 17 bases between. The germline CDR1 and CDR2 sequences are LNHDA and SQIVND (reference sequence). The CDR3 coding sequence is TGTGCCAGTAGTCCTCCCGGGCCTAGAGGGAACACTGAAGCTTTCTTT. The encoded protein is CASSPPGPRGNTEAFF.

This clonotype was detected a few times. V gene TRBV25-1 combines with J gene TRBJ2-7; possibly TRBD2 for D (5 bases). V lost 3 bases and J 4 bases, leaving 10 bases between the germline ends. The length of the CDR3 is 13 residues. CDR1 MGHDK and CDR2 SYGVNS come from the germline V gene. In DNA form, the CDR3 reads TGTGCCAGCAGTGATAGTCGGGGTTACGAGCAGTACTTC. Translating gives CASSDSRGYEQYF.

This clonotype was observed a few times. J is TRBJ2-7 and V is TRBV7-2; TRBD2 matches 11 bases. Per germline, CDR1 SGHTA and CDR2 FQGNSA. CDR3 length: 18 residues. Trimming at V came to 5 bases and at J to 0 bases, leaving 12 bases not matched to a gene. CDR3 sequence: CASSLPRTSGRSSYEQYF. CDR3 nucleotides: TGTGCCAGCAGCCTCCCCCGGACTAGCGGGCGCAGCTCCTACGAGCAGTACTTC.

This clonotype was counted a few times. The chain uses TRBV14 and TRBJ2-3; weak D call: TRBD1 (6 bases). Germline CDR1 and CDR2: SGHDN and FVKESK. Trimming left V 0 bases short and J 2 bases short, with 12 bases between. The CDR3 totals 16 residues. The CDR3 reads CASSQDLGAITDTQYF. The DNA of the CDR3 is TGTGCCAGCAGCCAAGATTTGGGGGCTATCACAGATACGCAGTATTTT. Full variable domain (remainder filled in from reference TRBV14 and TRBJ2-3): EAGVTQFPSHSVIEKGQTVTLRCDPISGHDNLYWYRRVMGKEIKFLLHFVKESKQDESGMPNNRFLAERTGGTYSTLKVQPAELEDSGVYFCASSQDLGAITDTQYFGPGTRLTVL.

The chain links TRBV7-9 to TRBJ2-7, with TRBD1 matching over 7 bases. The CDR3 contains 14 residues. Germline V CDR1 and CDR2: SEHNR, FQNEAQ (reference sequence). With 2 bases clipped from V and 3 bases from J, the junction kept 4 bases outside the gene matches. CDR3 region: CASSLNSGGYEQYF. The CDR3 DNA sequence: TGTGCCAGCAGCTTAAATTCAGGGGGCTACGAGCAGTACTTC. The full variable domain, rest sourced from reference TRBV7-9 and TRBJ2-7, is DTGVSQNPRHKITKRGQNVTFRCDPISEHNRLYWYRQTLGQGPEFLTYFQNEAQLEKSRLLSDRFSAERPKGSFSTLEIQRTEQGDSAMYLCASSLNSGGYEQYFGPGTRLTVT.

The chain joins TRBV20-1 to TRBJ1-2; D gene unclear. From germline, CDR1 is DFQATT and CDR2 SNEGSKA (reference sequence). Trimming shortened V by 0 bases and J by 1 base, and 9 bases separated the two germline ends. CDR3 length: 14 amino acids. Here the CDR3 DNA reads TGCAGTGCTAGAGAAAACAGCGTTAACTATGGCTACACCTTC. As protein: CSARENSVNYGYTF.

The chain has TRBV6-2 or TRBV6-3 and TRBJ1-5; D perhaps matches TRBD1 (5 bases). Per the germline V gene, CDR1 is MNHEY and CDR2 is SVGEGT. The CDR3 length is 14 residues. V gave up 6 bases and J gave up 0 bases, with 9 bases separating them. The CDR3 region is CASRMTASNQPQHF. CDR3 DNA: TGTGCCAGCAGGATGACAGCTAGCAATCAGCCCCAGCATTTT.

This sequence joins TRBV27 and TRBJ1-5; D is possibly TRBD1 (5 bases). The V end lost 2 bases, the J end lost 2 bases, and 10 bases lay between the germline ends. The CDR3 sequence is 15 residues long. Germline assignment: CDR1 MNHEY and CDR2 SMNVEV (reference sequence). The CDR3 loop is CASSLIGDGNQPQHF. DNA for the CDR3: TGTGCCAGCAGTTTAATAGGGGATGGCAATCAGCCCCAGCATTTT.